These 15 T cell receptor beta chains were all obtained from the same sample, sequenced in a study of blood T cell repertoires in COVID-19. Sequencing used immunoSEQ multiplex PCR; TCRdb keeps in-frame clones, though not all of them. Among 150,000 or so clones, about four fifths were seen once, and the ten largest hold about 15%. The source material was peripheral blood. The receptors here all came from a human donor with acute or convalescent COVID-19. The donor label of this sample is uncertain.

The chain combines TRBV4-1 with TRBJ1-3; D unresolved. V was clipped by 4 bases and J by 0 bases, with 13 bases between them. CDR3 length equals 16 residues. Germline values: CDR1 MGHRA, CDR2 YSYEKL. CDR3 bases: TGCGCCAGCAGCCGCTTTTGGCCCACCTCTGGAAACACCATATATTTT. Protein sequence: CASSRFWPTSGNTIYF.

CDR3: CASSLGVGSSYNSPLHF. The DNA for the CDR3 is TGTGCCAGCAGCTTAGGGGTAGGGAGCTCCTATAATTCACCCCTCCACTTT. J is TRBJ1-6 and V is TRBV7-2, with D unresolved. The CDR3 consists of 17 residues. Germline-derived CDR1 and CDR2 are SGHTA and FQGNSA. V lost 1 base to trimming and J lost 0 bases, with 10 bases between them.

This clone was counted once. The chain couples TRBV5-1 to TRBJ1-2; TRBD1 is a possible D gene (5 bases). The CDR3 has 14 residues. CDR1 is SGHRS and CDR2 is YFSETQ in the germline V gene. Trimming shortened V by 4 bases and J by 5 bases, and 15 bases separated the two germline ends. The CDR3 region has the DNA TGCGCCAGCAGCCAAACGGGGGGAAGGTATGGCTACACCTTC. Its protein is CASSQTGGRYGYTF. Full variable domain (remainder filled in from reference TRBV5-1 and TRBJ1-2): KAGVTQTPRYLIKTRGQQVTLSCSPISGHRSVSWYQQTPGQGLQFLFEYFSETQRNKGNFPGRFSGRQFSNSRSEMNVSTLELGDSALYLCASSQTGGRYGYTFGSGTRLTVV.

This clone was recorded once. The chain recombines TRBV7-2 with TRBJ2-1; 9 bases match TRBD1. CDR3 length: 17 residues. Germline values: CDR1 SGHTA, CDR2 FQGNSA. Trimming took 1 base from V and 6 from J; bases not matched to a gene: 10. The CDR3 DNA follows: TGTGCCAGCAGCTTAGGGCTACCGGGACAGGGAGCCAATGAGCAGTTCTTC. This gives the protein CASSLGLPGQGANEQFF.

V is TRBV5-6 and J is TRBJ1-2; 7 bases are shared with TRBD1. Germline V gene lookup returns CDR1 SGHDT and CDR2 YYEEEE. The trim removed 3 bases at V and 4 bases at J, leaving 9 bases unmatched. This CDR3 has 15 residues. Written as DNA, the CDR3 is TGTGCCAGCAGCTCGGTTTCAGGGGGAAGCTATGGCTACACCTTC. Amino acids: CASSSVSGGSYGYTF.

This rearrangement joins TRBV5-1 to TRBJ2-2; 10 positions match TRBD1. Trimming took 4 bases from V and 5 from J; bases not matched to a gene: 8. This CDR3 is 16 amino acids long. Germline lookup yields CDR1 SGHRS and CDR2 YFSETQ. CDR3: CASSPDRGPPTGELFF. The CDR3, as DNA: TGCGCCAGCAGCCCTGACAGGGGGCCACCTACCGGGGAGCTGTTTTTT.

The chain links TRBV7-2 to TRBJ2-5; weak D call: TRBD1 (5 bases). V lost 3 bases and J lost 3, with 8 bases in between. The CDR3 totals 13 residues. CDR1 SGHTA and CDR2 FQGNSA come from the germline V gene. As DNA, the CDR3 is TGTGCCAGCAGCTTGTCAGGGAAAGAGACCCAGTACTTC. Its protein is CASSLSGKETQYF. The whole variable domain, filled in from reference TRBV7-2 and TRBJ2-5, reads GAGVSQSPSNKVTEKGKDVELRCDPISGHTALYWYRQSLGQGLEFLIYFQGNSAPDKSGLPSDRFSAERTGGSVSTLTIQRTQQEDSAVYLCASSLSGKETQYFGPGTRLLVL.

This rearrangement joins TRBV3-1 (or the pseudogene TRBV3-2) to TRBJ2-1, with 7 positions matching TRBD2. The germline V gene encodes CDR1 LGHDT and CDR2 YNNKEL (reference sequence). Trimming took 5 bases from V and 5 from J; bases not matched to a gene: 12. The CDR3 is made up of 16 amino acids. CDR3 DNA: TGTGCCAGCAGCAGAAGGCGGGGGACTGGTAACAATGAGCAGTTCTTC. Translating gives CASSRRRGTGNNEQFF.

The V call is TRBV7-9, the J call TRBJ1-6, with D possibly TRBD1 on 5 matching bases. The CDR3 runs 14 residues. The V and J ends lost 6 bases and 5 bases respectively, with 11 bases between them. Germline-derived CDR1 and CDR2 are SEHNR and FQNEAQ (reference sequence). The DNA of the CDR3 is TGTGCCAGCAGTCAGGACACGAATAATTCACCCCTCCACTTT. It codes for CASSQDTNNSPLHF.

CDR3 loop: CASSVGLAGGSYNEQFF. The CDR3 DNA reads TGTGCCAGCAGCGTAGGCCTAGCGGGGGGGTCCTACAATGAGCAGTTCTTC. The rearrangement joins TRBV9 to TRBJ2-1, with 12 bases identical to TRBD2. J was trimmed by 1 base and V by 0 bases; bases with no gene match: 2. The CDR3 totals 17 residues. Germline CDR1 is SGDLS and CDR2 is YYNGEE.

The CDR3 nucleotides read TGTGCCAGCAGCCCCAACGTGGGACAGCTCCATACTGGAAACACCATATATTTT. The encoded protein is CASSPNVGQLHTGNTIYF. The rearrangement joins TRBV3-1 (or the pseudogene TRBV3-2) to TRBJ1-3, with 7 positions matching TRBD1. Germline V gene lookup returns CDR1 LGHDT and CDR2 YNNKEL (reference sequence). This CDR3 has 18 amino acids. Germline trimming cut 4 bases from V and 2 bases from J; bases unmatched to any gene: 14.

The chain has TRBV6-6 and TRBJ1-1; 8 positions agree with TRBD1. The CDR3 runs 13 residues. Germline V gives CDR1 MNHNY, CDR2 SVGAGI (reference sequence). V gave up 6 bases and J gave up 9 bases; unmatched junction bases: 9. CDR3 DNA: TGTGCCAGCAGCCCTCCGAGGACAGGGAAAGCTTTCTTT. Translating it yields CASSPPRTGKAFF.

The chain carries TRBV30 and TRBJ1-1; D possibly corresponds to TRBD1 (6 bases). This CDR3 comprises 12 residues. V lost 8 bases to trimming and J lost 4 bases, with 14 bases between them. CDR1 and CDR2 (germline): GTSNPN, SVGIG (reference sequence). The CDR3 loop reads CAKDIQGTEAFF. CDR3 bases: TGTGCCAAGGACATACAGGGCACTGAAGCTTTCTTT. The entire variable domain, with the rest obtained from reference TRBV30 and TRBJ1-1, is as follows: SQTIHQWPATLVQPVGSPLSLECTVEGTSNPNLYWYRQAAGRGLQLLFYSVGIGQISSEVPQNLSASRPQDRQFILSSKKLLLSDSGFYLCAKDIQGTEAFFGQGTRLTVV.

The chain employs TRBV7-8 and TRBJ1-1; D unresolved. The germline gives CDR1 SGHVS, CDR2 FQNEAQ. This CDR3 comprises 11 residues. V lost 5 bases, J lost 3 bases, and 4 bases lay in between. This chain's CDR3 is CASSLYTEAFF. The CDR3 coding sequence is TGTGCCAGCAGCCTATACACTGAAGCTTTCTTT.

This clone was picked up a small number of times. V and J are TRBV15 and TRBJ1-2; unclear D gene. Germline V gene lookup returns CDR1 LNHNV and CDR2 YYDKDF (reference sequence). Trimming cost V 0 bases and J 6 bases, with 17 bases left between them. This CDR3 is 16 amino acids long. CDR3 sequence reads: CATSRDLLAGQNGYTF. In DNA, the CDR3 is TGTGCCACCAGCAGAGATCTCTTGGCAGGTCAAAATGGCTACACCTTC.